The rows below give T cell receptor beta chains drawn from one sample of a study of T-cell reconstitution after alpha-beta-depleted transplantation in children. TCRdb itself ran the PCR reads through MiXCR, one entry per CDR3 protein. Of approximately 250,000 distinct CDR3 sequences listed, 7.5% to 10% were seen once; the top ten hold around 5%. This specimen consisted of PBMCs from the stem cell graft donor, obtained from the stem cell graft. Receptor source: a human donor who donated a stem cell graft to a child with SCID. Each CDR3 is given with its conserved first and last residue. A D gene is named only where the DNA matches it firmly. Size tells how often a clone was seen (once, few, many) or the class of an expanded clone, and some rows leave it out.

CSARGQGGVNEQFF,TGCAGTGCTAGAGGACAGGGTGGGGTGAATGAGCAGTTCTTC,TRBD1,TRBV20-1,many,TRBJ2-1
CASSTSGVDYNEQFF,TGCGCCAGCAGCACATCAGGGGTAGATTACAATGAGCAGTTCTTC,.,TRBV5-1,many,TRBJ2-1
CASSPERSNQPQHF,TGTGCCAGCAGCCCGGAACGCAGCAATCAGCCCCAGCATTTT,.,TRBV28,many,TRBJ1-5
CAISVGTSGTDTQYF,TGTGCCATCAGTGTGGGGACTAGCGGCACAGATACGCAGTATTTT,TRBD2,TRBV10-3,.,TRBJ2-3
CASSLMRGTETTNEKLFF,TGTGCCAGCAGTTTGATGCGCGGGACCGAGACAACTAATGAAAAACTGTTTTTT,.,TRBV27,many,TRBJ1-4
CASSLPGQAPSTQYF,TGTGCCAGCAGCTTGCCCGGACAGGCCCCGAGTACGCAGTATTTT,TRBD1,TRBV5-6,.,TRBJ2-3
CASSTGPGGTEAFF,TGCGCCAGCAGCACGGGACCGGGGGGGACTGAAGCTTTCTTT,.,TRBV5-1,many,TRBJ1-1
CASSSGPRARSGELFF,TGTGCCAGCAGTTCCGGACCCAGGGCTAGGTCCGGGGAGCTGTTTTTT,.,TRBV12-3/TRBV12-4,many,TRBJ2-2
CASSPGTGSDGYTF,TGTGCCAGCTCACCTGGGACAGGTTCGGATGGCTACACCTTC,TRBD1,TRBV18,.,TRBJ1-2
CASMRGSGANVLTF,TGTGCCAGCATGAGGGGCTCTGGGGCCAACGTCCTGACTTTC,.,TRBV3-1,many,TRBJ2-6
CASSQGTSGFSSTDTQYF,TGCGCCAGCAGCCAAGGGACTAGCGGTTTTTCTAGCACAGATACGCAGTATTTT,TRBD2,TRBV4-3,.,TRBJ2-3
CASSPYYVPESNTEAFF,TGTGCCAGCAGTCCATATTATGTTCCAGAATCGAACACTGAAGCTTTCTTT,.,TRBV7-2,many,TRBJ1-1
CASSGRGGLEYF,TGTGCCAGCAGCGGACGAGGGGGGCTGGAGTACTTC,.,TRBV14,few,TRBJ2-7
CASRFIMIGELFF,TGTGCCAGCAGGTTTATAATGATCGGGGAGCTGTTTTTT,.,TRBV12-3/TRBV12-4,many,TRBJ2-2
CASSLGVRSYGYTF,TGTGCCAGCAGCTTAGGGGTCAGGAGCTATGGCTACACCTTC,.,TRBV7-2,many,TRBJ1-2
CAISESGGGSRYNEQFF,TGTGCCATCAGTGAGTCGGGGGGCGGGTCCAGGTACAATGAGCAGTTCTTC,.,TRBV10-3,many,TRBJ2-1
CASSPRLRGEYNEQFF,TGTGCCAGCAGCCCCCGCCTGCGGGGCGAATACAATGAGCAGTTCTTC,.,TRBV7-9,many,TRBJ2-1
CASSQVGAGTGELFF,TGCGCCAGCAGCCAAGTGGGGGCGGGGACCGGGGAGCTGTTTTTT,.,TRBV4-3,.,TRBJ2-2
CASSLTTGTGSSYEQYF,TGCGCCAGCAGCCTAACAACCGGGACAGGGAGCTCCTACGAGCAGTACTTC,TRBD1,TRBV4-1,many,TRBJ2-7
CASSFRAGGVGEQYF,TGCGCCAGCAGCTTCCGGGCAGGGGGCGTGGGCGAGCAGTACTTC,TRBD1,TRBV5-1,many,TRBJ2-7
CASSNLANYNEQFF,TGTGCCAGCAGCAACTTAGCAAACTACAATGAGCAGTTCTTC,.,TRBV7-9,many,TRBJ2-1
CASSSQRAYEQYF,TGTGCCAGCAGCTCACAACGGGCATACGAGCAGTACTTC,.,TRBV7-9,many,TRBJ2-7
CASSEDLTTDTQYF,TGTGCCAGCAGTGAGGACTTGACCACAGATACGCAGTATTTT,.,TRBV28,many,TRBJ2-3
CASSLLVDGGELFF,TGTGCCAGCAGCTTATTGGTAGACGGCGGGGAGCTGTTTTTT,.,TRBV7-6,few,TRBJ2-2
CATSEEWGNNEQFF,TGTGCCACTTCAGAGGAGTGGGGTAACAATGAGCAGTTCTTC,.,TRBV10-3,many,TRBJ2-1
CASSARGDHTEAFF,TGCGCCAGCAGCGCCAGGGGGGACCACACTGAAGCTTTCTTT,TRBD1,TRBV5-1,many,TRBJ1-1
CATSDTRDRGPTDTQYF,TGTGCCACCAGTGATACCCGGGACAGGGGGCCGACAGATACGCAGTATTTT,TRBD1,TRBV24-1,many,TRBJ2-3
CASSPKNTEAFF,TGTGCCAGCAGCCCTAAAAACACTGAAGCTTTCTTT,.,TRBV7-2,many,TRBJ1-1
CASSRLAGGSTDTQYF,TGTGCCAGCAGCCGACTAGCGGGGGGGTCCACAGATACGCAGTATTTT,TRBD2,TRBV4-2,many,TRBJ2-3
CASSRVGSNYGYTF,TGTGCCAGCAGTCGAGTAGGCTCTAACTATGGCTACACCTTC,.,TRBV27,many,TRBJ1-2
CASSLEPAVSAYGGYTF,TGCGCCAGCAGCTTGGAACCGGCAGTCTCTGCCTATGGTGGCTACACCTTC,.,TRBV5-1,many,TRBJ1-2
CASSPGLFYTGANVLTF,TGTGCCAGCAGCCCGGGACTTTTTTATACTGGGGCCAACGTCCTGACTTTC,.,TRBV5-5,few,TRBJ2-6
CAGSSRRHTEAFF,TGTGCCGGCAGCTCTCGGCGGCACACTGAAGCTTTCTTT,.,TRBV2,.,TRBJ1-1